The present entry profiles one T cell receptor beta chain with its context. This sample was included in a study of blood T cell repertoires in COVID-19. V shed 3 bases and J shed 6 bases, with 18 bases lying between them. The CDR3 loop spans 16 amino acids. In germline, CDR1 is SGHVS, CDR2 FQNEAQ. TCRdb keeps only in-frame clones here, not all; method: immunoSEQ multiplex PCR. The table lists around 130,000 clones, approximately 80% of them singletons. The receptor was isolated from a woman in her 50s with acute or convalescent COVID-19. The chain uses TRBV7-8 and TRBJ2-1; a weak D match, TRBD2 (5 bases). Material for sequencing was peripheral blood. The CDR3 DNA sequence: TGTGCCAGCAGCTTCAATAGGGCCGGCGGGCCCAATGAGCAGTTCTTC. It yields the protein CASSFNRAGGPNEQFF.